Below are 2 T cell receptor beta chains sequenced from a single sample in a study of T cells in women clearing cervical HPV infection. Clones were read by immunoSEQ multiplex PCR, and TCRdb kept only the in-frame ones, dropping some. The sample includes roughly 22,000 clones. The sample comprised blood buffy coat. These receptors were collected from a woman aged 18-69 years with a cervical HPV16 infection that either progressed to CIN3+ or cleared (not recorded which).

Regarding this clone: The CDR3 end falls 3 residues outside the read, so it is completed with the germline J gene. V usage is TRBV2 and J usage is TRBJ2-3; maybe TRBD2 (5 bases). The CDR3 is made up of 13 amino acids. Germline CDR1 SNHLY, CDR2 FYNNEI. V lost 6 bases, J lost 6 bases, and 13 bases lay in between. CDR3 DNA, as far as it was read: TGTGCCAGCAGCGAGCAGCGGTGGGATACG. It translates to CASSEQRWDT. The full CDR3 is CASSEQRWDTQYF.

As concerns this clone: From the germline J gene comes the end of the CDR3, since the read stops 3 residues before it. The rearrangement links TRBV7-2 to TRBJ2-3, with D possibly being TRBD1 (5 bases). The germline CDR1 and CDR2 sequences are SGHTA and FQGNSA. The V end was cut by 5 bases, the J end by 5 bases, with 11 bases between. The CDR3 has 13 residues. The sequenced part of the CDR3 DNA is TGTGCCAGCAGCACCCAGACAGAAGATACG. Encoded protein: CASSTQTEDT. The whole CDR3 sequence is CASSTQTEDTQYF.